This record concerns one T cell receptor beta chain sequence. The antigen remains unidentified. This specimen belongs to a study of T cells in Graves' hyperthyroidism and ophthalmopathy. The wider study: The initial diagnosis was the point when peripheral blood was collected, ahead of any treatment.

Template material for amplifying TCR beta CDR3 regions consisted of RNA transcripts. The HTBI primer set drove a first-round RT-PCR of the TCR CDR3. TCRdb passed the multiplex PCR reads through MiXCR, listing each CDR3 protein once. The sample holds hundreds of thousands of distinct CDR3 sequences; approximately 16% are singletons and the top ten take around 3.5%. The diagnostic basis comprised clinical symptoms, serum thyroxine and TRAb, thyroid ultrasound and orbital computed tomography. Findings of the study overall: A median around 6.8 months before onset, the model predicted ophthalmopathy. Within blood appeared most thyroid clonotypes that had expanded above 0.001.

The sample comprised blood. The receptor's source is a middle-aged woman with Graves' ophthalmopathy.

Here the CDR3 DNA reads TGCGCCAGCAGGGGGATCGGGGGGGCTCAGCAGCCCCAGCATTTT. It translates to CASRGIGGAQQPQHF. The rearrangement uses TRBV10-1 and TRBJ1-5; TRBD1 might be the D (6 bases). The CDR3 spans 15 residues. CDR1 WNHNN and CDR2 SYGVQD come from the germline V gene (reference sequence). Trimming removed 6 bases at V and 7 bases at J, with 19 bases between.